This record covers a single T cell receptor beta chain. Its matching antigen is unknown. The hyperthyroidism was newly diagnosed and had lasted under 2 months; the patients were aged 18 to 65. The data belong to a study of T cells in Graves' hyperthyroidism and ophthalmopathy. The TCR beta CDR3 regions underwent amplification using RNA transcripts as the source. A set of HTBI primers served as the primers for a first-round RT-PCR of the TCR CDR3. TCRdb re-called the multiplex PCR reads with MiXCR, one entry per CDR3 protein. There are 700,000 or so distinct CDR3 sequences in the sample; roughly 15% occur only once, and around 8% lies in the top ten. Findings and limits, study-wide: Clonotypes that were expanded in thyroid above 0.001 mostly appeared in blood too.

Material: blood. This receptor was obtained from a young man with Graves' hyperthyroidism.

CDR3: CSARVGGTSYEQYF. CDR3 bases: TGCAGTGCTAGAGTGGGGGGAACAAGCTACGAGCAGTACTTC. The gene calls are TRBV20-1 and TRBJ2-7; perhaps TRBD2 as D (6 bases). This CDR3 comprises 14 residues. V was cut by 1 base and J by 3 bases, with 13 bases left in between. Germline lookup yields CDR1 DFQATT and CDR2 SNEGSKA (reference sequence).